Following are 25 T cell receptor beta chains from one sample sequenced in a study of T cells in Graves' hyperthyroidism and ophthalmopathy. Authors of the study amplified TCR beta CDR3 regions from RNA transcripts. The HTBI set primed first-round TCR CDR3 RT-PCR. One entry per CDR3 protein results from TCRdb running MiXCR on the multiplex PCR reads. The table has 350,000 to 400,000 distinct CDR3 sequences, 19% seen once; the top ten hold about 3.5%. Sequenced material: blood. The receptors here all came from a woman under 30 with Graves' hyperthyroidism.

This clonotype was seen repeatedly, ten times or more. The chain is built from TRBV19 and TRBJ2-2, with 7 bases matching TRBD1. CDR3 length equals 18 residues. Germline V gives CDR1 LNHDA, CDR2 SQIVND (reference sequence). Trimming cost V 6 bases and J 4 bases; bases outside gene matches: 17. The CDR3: CASRKEWGTATGTGELFF. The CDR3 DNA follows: TGTGCCAGTAGAAAGGAGTGGGGGACAGCCACGGGCACCGGGGAGCTGTTTTTT.

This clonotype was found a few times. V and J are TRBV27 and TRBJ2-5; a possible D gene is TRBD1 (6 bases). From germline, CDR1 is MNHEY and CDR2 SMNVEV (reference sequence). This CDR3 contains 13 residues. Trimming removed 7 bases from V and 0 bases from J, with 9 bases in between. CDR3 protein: CASKTGNQETQYF. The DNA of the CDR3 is TGTGCCAGCAAGACAGGCAACCAAGAGACCCAGTACTTC.

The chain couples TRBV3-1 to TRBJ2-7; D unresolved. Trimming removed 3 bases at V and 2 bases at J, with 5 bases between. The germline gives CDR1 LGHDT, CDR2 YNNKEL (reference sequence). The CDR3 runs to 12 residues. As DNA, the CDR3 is TGTGCCAGCAGCCAGGTCCCCTACGAGCAGTACTTC. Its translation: CASSQVPYEQYF.

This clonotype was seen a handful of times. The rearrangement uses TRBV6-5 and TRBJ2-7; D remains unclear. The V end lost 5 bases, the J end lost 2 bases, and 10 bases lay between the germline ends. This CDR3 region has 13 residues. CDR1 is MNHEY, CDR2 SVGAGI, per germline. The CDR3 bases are TGTGCCAGCAGTCCAGACATGACCTACGAGCAGTACTTC. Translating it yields CASSPDMTYEQYF.

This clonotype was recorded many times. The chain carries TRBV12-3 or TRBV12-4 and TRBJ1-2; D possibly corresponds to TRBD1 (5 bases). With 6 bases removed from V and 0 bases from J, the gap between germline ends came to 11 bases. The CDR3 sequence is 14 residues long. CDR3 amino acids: CASRDTGSNYGYTF. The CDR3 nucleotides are TGTGCCAGCAGAGACACAGGTTCTAACTATGGCTACACCTTC.

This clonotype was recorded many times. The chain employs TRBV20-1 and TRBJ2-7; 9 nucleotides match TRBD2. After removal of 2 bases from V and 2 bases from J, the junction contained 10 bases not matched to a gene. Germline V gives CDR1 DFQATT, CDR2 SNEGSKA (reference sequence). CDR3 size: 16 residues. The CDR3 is CSARRSPAGGAYEQYF. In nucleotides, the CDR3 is TGCAGTGCTAGAAGGTCTCCTGCGGGGGGGGCCTACGAGCAGTACTTC.

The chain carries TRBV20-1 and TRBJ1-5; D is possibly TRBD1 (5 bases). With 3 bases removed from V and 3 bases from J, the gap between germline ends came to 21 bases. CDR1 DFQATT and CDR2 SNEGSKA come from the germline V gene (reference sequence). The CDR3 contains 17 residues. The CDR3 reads CSASSGTALRPNQPQHF. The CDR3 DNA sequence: TGCAGTGCTAGTTCGGGGACTGCCCTTCGGCCCAATCAGCCCCAGCATTTT.

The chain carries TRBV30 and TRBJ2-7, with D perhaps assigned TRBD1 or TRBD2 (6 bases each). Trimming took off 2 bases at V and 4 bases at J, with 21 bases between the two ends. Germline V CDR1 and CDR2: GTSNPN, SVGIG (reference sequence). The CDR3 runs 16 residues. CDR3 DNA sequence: TGTGCCTGGAGTCCGGGGGCGGACGGGACACCGTACGAGCAGTACTTC. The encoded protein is CAWSPGADGTPYEQYF.

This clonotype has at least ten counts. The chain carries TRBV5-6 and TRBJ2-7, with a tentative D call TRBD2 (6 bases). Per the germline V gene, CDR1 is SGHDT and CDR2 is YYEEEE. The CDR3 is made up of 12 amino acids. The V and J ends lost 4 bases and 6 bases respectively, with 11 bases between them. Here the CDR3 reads CASSPGAIEQYF. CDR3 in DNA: TGTGCCAGCAGCCCGGGAGCAATCGAGCAGTACTTC.

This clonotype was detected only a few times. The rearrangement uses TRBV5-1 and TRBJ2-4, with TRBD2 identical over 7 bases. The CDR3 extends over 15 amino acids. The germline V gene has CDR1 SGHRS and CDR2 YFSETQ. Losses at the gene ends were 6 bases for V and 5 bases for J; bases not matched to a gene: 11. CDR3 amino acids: CASNRGASGENIQYF. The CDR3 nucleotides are TGCGCCAGCAATCGCGGGGCCAGCGGGGAAAACATTCAGTACTTC.

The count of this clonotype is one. The CDR3 nucleotides are TGTGCCAGCAGGGCCAGGGCCTACACTAACTATGGCTACACCTTC. Its translation: CASRARAYTNYGYTF. The chain links TRBV6-1 to TRBJ1-2, with D perhaps matching TRBD1 (5 bases). Trimming took 6 bases from V and 0 from J, leaving 14 bases between them. The CDR3 is 15 amino acids. Germline CDR1 is MNHNS and CDR2 is SASEGT.

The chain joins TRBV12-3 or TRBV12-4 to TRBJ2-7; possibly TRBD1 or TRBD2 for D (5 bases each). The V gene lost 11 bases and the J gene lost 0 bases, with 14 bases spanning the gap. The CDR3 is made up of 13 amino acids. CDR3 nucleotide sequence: TGTGCCGCCCCTAGGGGACCCTCCTACGAGCAGTACTTC. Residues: CAAPRGPSYEQYF.

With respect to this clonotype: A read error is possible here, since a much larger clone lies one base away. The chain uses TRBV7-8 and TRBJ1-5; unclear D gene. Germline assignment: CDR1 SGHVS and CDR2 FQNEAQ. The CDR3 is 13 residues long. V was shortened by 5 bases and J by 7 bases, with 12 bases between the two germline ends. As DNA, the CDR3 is TGTGCCAGCAGCCTAGGGAAATGGCAGCCCCAGCATTTT. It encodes CASSLGKWQPQHF.

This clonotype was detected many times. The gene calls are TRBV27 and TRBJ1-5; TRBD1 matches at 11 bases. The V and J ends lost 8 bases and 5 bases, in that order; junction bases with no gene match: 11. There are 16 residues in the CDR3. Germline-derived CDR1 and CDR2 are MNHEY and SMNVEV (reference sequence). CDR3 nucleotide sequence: TGTGCCAGCTGGTGGGACAGGGGGGTGTCCGATCAGCCCCAGCATTTT. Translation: CASWWDRGVSDQPQHF.

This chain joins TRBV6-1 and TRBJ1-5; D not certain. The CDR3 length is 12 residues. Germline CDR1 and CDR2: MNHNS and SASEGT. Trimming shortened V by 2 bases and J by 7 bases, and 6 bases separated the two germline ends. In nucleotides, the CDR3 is TGTGCCAGCAGTGAACGGGTCCAGCCCCAGCATTTT. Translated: CASSERVQPQHF.

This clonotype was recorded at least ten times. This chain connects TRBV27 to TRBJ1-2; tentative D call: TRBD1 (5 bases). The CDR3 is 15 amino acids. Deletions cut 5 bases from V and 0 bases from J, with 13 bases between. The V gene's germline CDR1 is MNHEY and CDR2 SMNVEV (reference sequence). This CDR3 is CASSLTRGANYGYTF. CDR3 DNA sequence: TGTGCCAGCAGTCTTACCAGAGGGGCTAACTATGGCTACACCTTC.

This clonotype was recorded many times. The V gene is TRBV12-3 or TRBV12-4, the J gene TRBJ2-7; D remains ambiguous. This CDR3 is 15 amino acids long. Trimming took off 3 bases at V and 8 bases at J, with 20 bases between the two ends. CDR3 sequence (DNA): TGTGCCAGCAGTTTTCAATACGGAGCCCTTCCACAGCAGTACTTC. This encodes CASSFQYGALPQQYF.

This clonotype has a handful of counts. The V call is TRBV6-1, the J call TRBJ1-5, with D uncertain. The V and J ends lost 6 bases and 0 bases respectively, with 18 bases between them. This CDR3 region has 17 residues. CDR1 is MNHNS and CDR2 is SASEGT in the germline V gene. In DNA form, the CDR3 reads TGTGCCAGCAGGGTACAGAACCTGGGGAATAGCAATCAGCCCCAGCATTTT. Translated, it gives CASRVQNLGNSNQPQHF.

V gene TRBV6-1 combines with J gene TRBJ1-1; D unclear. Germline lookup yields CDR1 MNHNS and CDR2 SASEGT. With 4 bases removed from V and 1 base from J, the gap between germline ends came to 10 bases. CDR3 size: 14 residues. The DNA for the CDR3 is TGTGCCAGCAGTGGACGTACAAGGAACACTGAAGCTTTCTTT. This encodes CASSGRTRNTEAFF.

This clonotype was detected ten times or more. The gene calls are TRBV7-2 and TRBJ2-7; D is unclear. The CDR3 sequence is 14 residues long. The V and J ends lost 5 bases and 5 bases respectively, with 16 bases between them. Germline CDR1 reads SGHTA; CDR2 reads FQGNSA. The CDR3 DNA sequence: TGTGCCAGCAGCGTAGTGGTAGGGCAAAACGAGCAGTACTTC. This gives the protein CASSVVVGQNEQYF.

CDR3 region: CSARKGNPWDEQFF. The CDR3 nucleotides read TGCAGTGCTAGAAAGGGGAATCCCTGGGATGAGCAGTTCTTC. The chain uses TRBV20-1 and TRBJ2-1; D perhaps matches TRBD1 (5 bases). CDR1 DFQATT and CDR2 SNEGSKA come from the germline V gene (reference sequence). CDR3 length equals 14 residues. V was clipped by 2 bases and J by 8 bases, with 16 bases between them.

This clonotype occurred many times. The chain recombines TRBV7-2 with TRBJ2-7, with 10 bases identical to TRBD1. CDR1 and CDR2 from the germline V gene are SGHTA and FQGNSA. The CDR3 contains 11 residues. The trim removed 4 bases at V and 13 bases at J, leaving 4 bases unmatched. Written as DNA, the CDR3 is TGTGCCAGCAGCTCCGGGACAGGGGTTTACTTC. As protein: CASSSGTGVYF.

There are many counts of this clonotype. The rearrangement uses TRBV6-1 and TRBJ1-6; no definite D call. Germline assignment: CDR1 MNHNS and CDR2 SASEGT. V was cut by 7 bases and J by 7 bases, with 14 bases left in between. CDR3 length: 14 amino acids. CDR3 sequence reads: CASNPRAFNSPLHF. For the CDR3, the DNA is TGTGCCAGCAACCCCCGGGCCTTCAATTCACCCCTCCACTTT.

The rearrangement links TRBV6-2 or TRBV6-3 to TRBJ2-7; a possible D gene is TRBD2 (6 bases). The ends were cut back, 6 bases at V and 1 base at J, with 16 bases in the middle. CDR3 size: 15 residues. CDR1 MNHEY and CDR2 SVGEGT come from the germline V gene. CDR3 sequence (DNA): TGTGCCAGCAGCCACAGACTAGTGGGTTCCTACGAGCAGTACTTC. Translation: CASSHRLVGSYEQYF.

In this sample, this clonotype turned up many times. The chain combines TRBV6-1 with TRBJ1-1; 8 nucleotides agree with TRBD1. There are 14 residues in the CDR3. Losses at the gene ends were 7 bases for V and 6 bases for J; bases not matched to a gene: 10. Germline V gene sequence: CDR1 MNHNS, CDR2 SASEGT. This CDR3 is CASTPDRVWPEAFF. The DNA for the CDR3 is TGTGCCAGCACTCCGGACAGGGTTTGGCCTGAAGCTTTCTTT.